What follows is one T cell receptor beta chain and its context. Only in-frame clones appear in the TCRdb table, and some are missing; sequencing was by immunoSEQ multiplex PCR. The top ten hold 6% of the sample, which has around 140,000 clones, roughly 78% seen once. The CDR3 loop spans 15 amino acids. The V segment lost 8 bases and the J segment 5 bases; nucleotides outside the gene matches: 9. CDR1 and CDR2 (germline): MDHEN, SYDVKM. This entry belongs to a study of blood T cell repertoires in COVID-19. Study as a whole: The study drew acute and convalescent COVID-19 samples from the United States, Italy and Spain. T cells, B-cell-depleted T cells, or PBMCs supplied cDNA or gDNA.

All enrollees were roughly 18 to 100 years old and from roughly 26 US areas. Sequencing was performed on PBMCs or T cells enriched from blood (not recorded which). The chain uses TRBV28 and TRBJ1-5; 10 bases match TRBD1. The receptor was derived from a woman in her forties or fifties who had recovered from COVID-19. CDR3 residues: CASRPGDRGHQPQHF. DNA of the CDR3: TGTGCCAGCCGTCCGGGCGACAGGGGGCATCAGCCCCAGCATTTT.